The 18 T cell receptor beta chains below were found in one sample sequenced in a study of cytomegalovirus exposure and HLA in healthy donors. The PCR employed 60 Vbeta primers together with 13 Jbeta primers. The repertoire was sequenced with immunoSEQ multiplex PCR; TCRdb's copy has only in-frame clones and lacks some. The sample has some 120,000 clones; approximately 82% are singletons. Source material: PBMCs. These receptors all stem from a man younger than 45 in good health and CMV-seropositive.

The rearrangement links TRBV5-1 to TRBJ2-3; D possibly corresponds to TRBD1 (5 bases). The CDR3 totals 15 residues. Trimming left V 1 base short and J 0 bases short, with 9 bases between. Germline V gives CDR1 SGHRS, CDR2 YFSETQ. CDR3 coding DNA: TGCGCCAGCAGCTTGCAGGGCAGTAGCACAGATACGCAGTATTTT. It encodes CASSLQGSSTDTQYF.

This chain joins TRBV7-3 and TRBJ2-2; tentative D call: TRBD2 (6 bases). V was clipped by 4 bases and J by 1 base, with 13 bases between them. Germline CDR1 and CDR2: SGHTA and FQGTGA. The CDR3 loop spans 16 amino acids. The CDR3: CASSWVGGLNTGELFF. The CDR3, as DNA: TGTGCCAGCAGCTGGGTTGGGGGGTTGAACACCGGGGAGCTGTTTTTT.

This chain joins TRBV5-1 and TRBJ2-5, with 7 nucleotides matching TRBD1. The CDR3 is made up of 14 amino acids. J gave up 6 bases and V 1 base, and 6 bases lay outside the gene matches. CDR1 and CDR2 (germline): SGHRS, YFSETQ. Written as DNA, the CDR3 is TGCGCCAGCAGCTTGTTAGGGGGCGAAAAGACCCAGTACTTC. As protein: CASSLLGGEKTQYF. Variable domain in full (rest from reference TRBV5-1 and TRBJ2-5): KAGVTQTPRYLIKTRGQQVTLSCSPISGHRSVSWYQQTPGQGLQFLFEYFSETQRNKGNFPGRFSGRQFSNSRSEMNVSTLELGDSALYLCASSLLGGEKTQYFGPGTRLLVL.

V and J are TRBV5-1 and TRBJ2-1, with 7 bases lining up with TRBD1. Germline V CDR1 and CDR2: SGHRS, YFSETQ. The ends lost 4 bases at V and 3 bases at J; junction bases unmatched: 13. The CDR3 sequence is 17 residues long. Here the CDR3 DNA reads TGCGCCAGCAGCCGAACGACAGGGCAAGCGAACTACAATGAGCAGTTCTTC. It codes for CASSRTTGQANYNEQFF.

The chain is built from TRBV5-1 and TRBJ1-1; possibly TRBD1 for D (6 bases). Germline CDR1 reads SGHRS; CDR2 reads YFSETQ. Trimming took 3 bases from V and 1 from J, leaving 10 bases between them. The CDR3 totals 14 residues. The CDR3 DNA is TGCGCCAGCAGCTCCGACAGGCCGAACACTGAAGCTTTCTTT. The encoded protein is CASSSDRPNTEAFF.

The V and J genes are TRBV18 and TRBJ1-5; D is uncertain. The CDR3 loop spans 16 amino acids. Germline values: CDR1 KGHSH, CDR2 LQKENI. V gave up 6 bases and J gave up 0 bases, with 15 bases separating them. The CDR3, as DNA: TGTGCCAGCTCTTACGACCCCCGAGGTAGCAATCAGCCCCAGCATTTT. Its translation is CASSYDPRGSNQPQHF. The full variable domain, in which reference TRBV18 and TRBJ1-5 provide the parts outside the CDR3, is NAGVMQNPRHLVRRRGQEARLRCSPMKGHSHVYWYRQLPEEGLKFMVYLQKENIIDESGMPKERFSAEFPKEGPSILRIQQVVRGDSAAYFCASSYDPRGSNQPQHFGDGTRLSIL.

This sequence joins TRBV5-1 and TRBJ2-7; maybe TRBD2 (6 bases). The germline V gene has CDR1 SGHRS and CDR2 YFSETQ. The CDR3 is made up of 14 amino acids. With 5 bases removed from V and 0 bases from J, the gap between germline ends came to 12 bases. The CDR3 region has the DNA TGCGCCAGCAGGCGTGACGGGAGCTCCTACGAGCAGTACTTC. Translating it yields CASRRDGSSYEQYF.

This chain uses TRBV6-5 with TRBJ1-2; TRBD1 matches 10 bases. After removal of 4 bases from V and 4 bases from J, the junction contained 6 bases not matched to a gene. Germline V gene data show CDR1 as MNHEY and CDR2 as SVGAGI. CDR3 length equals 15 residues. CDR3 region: CASSSGDRGGYGYTF. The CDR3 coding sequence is TGTGCCAGCAGTTCCGGGGACAGGGGAGGCTATGGCTACACCTTC.

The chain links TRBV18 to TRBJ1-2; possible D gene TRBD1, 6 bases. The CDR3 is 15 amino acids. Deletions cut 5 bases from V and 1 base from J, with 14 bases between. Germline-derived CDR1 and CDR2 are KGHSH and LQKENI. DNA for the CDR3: TGTGCCAGCTCATCCTGGACAGATCTTAACTATGGCTACACCTTC. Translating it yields CASSSWTDLNYGYTF.

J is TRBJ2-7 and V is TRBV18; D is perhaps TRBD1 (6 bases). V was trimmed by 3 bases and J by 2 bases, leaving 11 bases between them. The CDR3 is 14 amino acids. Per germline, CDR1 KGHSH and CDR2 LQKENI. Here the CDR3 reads CASSPDRTAYEQYF. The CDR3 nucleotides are TGTGCCAGCTCACCGGACAGAACAGCCTACGAGCAGTACTTC.

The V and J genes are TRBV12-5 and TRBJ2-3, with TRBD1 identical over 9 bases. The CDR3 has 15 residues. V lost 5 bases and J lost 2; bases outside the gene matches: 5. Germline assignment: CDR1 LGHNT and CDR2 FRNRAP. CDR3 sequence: CASGIGTGNTDTQYF. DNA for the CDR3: TGTGCTAGTGGTATTGGGACAGGGAACACAGATACGCAGTATTTT. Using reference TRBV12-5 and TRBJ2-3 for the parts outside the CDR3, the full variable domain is DARVTQTPRHKVTEMGQEVTMRCQPILGHNTVFWYRQTMMQGLELLAYFRNRAPLDDSGMPKDRFSAEMPDATLATLKIQPSEPRDSAVYFCASGIGTGNTDTQYFGPGTRLTVL.

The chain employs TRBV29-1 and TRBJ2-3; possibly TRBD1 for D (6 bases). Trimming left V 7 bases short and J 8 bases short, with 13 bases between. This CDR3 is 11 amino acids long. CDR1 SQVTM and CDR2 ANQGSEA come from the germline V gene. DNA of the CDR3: TGCAGCGCACTAGGGGGACGTACGCAGTATTTT. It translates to CSALGGRTQYF.

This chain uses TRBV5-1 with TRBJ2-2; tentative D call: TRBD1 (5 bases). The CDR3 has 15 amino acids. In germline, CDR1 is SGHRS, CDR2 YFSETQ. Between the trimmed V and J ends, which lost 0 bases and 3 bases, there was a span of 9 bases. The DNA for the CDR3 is TGCGCCAGCAGCTTGGCAGTAGGGGACACCGGGGAGCTGTTTTTT. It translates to CASSLAVGDTGELFF.

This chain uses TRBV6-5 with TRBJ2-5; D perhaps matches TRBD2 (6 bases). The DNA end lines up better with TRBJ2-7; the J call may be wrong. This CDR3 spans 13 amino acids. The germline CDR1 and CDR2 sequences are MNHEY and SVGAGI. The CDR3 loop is CASSYAGSSEQYF. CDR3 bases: TGTGCCAGCAGTTACGCGGGGAGCAGCGAGCAGTACTTC.

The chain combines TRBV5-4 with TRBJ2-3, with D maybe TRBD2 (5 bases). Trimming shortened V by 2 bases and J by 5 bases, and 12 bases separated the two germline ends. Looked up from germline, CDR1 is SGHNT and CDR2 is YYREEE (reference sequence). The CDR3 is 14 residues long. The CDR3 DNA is TGTGCCAGCAGCTTTACGACCGGAGGAGATACGCAGTATTTT. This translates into CASSFTTGGDTQYF.

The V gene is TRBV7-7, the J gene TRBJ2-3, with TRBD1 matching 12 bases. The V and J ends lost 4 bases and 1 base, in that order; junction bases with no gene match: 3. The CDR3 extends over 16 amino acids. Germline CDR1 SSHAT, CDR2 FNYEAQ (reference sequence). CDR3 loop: CASSSGTGGGTDTQYF. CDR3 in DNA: TGTGCCAGCAGCTCGGGGACAGGGGGCGGCACAGATACGCAGTATTTT.

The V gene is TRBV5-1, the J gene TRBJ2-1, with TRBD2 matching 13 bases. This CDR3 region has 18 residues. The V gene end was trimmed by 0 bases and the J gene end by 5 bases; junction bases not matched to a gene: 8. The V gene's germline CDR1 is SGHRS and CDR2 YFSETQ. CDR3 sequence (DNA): TGCGCCAGCAGCTTGGGGCGGACTAGCGGGGGCCAAAACAATGAGCAGTTCTTC. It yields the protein CASSLGRTSGGQNNEQFF. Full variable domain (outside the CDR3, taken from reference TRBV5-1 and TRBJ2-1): KAGVTQTPRYLIKTRGQQVTLSCSPISGHRSVSWYQQTPGQGLQFLFEYFSETQRNKGNFPGRFSGRQFSNSRSEMNVSTLELGDSALYLCASSLGRTSGGQNNEQFFGPGTRLTVL.

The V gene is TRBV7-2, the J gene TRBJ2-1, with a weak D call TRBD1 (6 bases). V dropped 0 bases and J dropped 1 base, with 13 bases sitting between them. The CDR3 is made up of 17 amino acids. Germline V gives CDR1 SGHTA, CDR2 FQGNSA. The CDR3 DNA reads TGTGCCAGCAGCTTAGCAAGCAGGGGAGTATCCTACAATGAGCAGTTCTTC. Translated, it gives CASSLASRGVSYNEQFF.